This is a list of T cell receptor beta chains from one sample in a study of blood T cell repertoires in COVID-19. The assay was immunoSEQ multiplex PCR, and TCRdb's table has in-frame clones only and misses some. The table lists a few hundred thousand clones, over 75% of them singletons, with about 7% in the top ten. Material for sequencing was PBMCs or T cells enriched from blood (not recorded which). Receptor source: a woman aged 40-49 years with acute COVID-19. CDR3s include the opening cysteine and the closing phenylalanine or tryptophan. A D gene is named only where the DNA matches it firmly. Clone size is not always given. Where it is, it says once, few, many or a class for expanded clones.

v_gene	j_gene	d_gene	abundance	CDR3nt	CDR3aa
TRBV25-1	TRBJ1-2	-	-	TGTGCCAGCAGTGACCCCGACAGGAGCCGCGGCTATGGCTACACCTTC	CASSDPDRSRGYGYTF
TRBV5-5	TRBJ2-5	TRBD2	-	TGTGCCAGCAGCTTTGAGGGAGGGACTCAAGAGACCCAGTACTTC	CASSFEGGTQETQYF
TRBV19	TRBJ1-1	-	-	TGTGCCAGTAGTATAGTAGCACGGCAAGAAGCTTTCTTT	CASSIVARQEAFF
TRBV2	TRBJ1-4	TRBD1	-	TGTGCCAGCAGCTTCCGGGACAGGGCTGAAAAACTGTTTTTT	CASSFRDRAEKLFF
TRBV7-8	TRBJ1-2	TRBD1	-	TGTGCCAGCAGCTTAATGGGTCCGGAGACAGGGGGCCTTGGCTACACCTTC	CASSLMGPETGGLGYTF
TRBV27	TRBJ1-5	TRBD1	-	TGTGCCAGCAGTGCCCGCCGGACAGGTGTTAGCAATCAGCCCCAGCATTTT	CASSARRTGVSNQPQHF
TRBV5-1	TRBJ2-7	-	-	TGCGCCAGCAGCTCAGGACAGCAGAGCTCCTACGAGCAGTACTTC	CASSSGQQSSYEQYF
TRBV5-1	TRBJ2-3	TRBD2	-	TGCGCCAGCAGCCCAGGGACTAGCGGGAGAGATACGCAGTATTTT	CASSPGTSGRDTQYF
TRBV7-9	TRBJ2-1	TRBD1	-	TGTGCCAGCAGCTTAGCGGAAAGGACAGGCTACAATGAGCAGTTCTTC	CASSLAERTGYNEQFF
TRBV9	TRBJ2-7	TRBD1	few	TGTGCCAGCAGCGTCGGACAGGGGTCTACCGAGCAGTACTTC	CASSVGQGSTEQYF
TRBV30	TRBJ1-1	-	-	TGTGCCTGGAGTACGATTCGCCCAAGGCAGATCGACAGGTCGGGAATCACTGAAGCTTTCTTT	CAWSTIRPRQIDRSGITEAFF
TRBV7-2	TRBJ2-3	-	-	TGTGCCAGCGCGGAGGCCCGCACAGATACGCAGTATTTT	CASAEARTDTQYF
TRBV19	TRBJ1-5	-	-	TGTGCCAGTAGTATTCGGAGGGCGTACAATCAGCCCCAGCATTTT	CASSIRRAYNQPQHF
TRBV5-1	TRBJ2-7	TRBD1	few	TGCGCCAGCAGCTTCCATACCGGGACAGGGGGTACCTACGAGCAGTACTTC	CASSFHTGTGGTYEQYF
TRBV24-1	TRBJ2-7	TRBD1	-	TGTGCCACCAGTGAGGACAGGACCTACGAGCAGTACTTC	CATSEDRTYEQYF
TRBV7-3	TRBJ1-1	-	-	TGTGCCAGCAGCTTAACGGGCACAGGGAGCACTGAAGCTTTCTTT	CASSLTGTGSTEAFF
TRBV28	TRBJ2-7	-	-	TGTGCCAGCAGTTTAGAGGGATCCTCCTACGAGCAGTACTTC	CASSLEGSSYEQYF
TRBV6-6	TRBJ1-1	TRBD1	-	TGTGCCAGCAGTTACTTGACAGGGGTTGGTGCTTTCTTT	CASSYLTGVGAFF
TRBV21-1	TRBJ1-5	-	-	TGTGCCCGTAGGACAGGGCCTTACCTAAATCAGCCCCAGCATTTT	CARRTGPYLNQPQHF
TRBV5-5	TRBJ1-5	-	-	TGTGCCAGCACCCTGGCCGGGGTCCCCAATCAGCCCCAGCATTTT	CASTLAGVPNQPQHF
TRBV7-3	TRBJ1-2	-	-	TGTGCCAGCAGCTTATACGGGGGGTTTGGCTACACCTTC	CASSLYGGFGYTF
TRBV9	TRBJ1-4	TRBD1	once	TGTGCCAGCAGCGCCTTTGGGACAGAGCCTGAAAAACTGTTTTTT	CASSAFGTEPEKLFF
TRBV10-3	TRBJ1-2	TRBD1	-	TGTGCCACCGCGGGACAGGGTGGTGGCTACACCTTC	CATAGQGGGYTF
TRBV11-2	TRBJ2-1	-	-	TGTGCCAGCAGCCAAAGCCGGGGGAATGAGCAGTTCTTC	CASSQSRGNEQFF
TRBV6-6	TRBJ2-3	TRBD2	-	TGTGCCAGCAGTCGCCCTTTGGTAGCGGGGAGCACAGATACGCAGTATTTT	CASSRPLVAGSTDTQYF
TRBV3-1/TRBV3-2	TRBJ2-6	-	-	TGTGCCAGCAGCCAAGATTTGTTTGGGTTGGGGGGAGTTGCCAACGTCCTGACTTTC	CASSQDLFGLGGVANVLTF
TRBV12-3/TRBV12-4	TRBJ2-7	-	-	TGTGCCAGCAGTTTAAGGGGGGGCGGCGAGCAGTACTTC	CASSLRGGGEQYF
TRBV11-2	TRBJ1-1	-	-	TGTGCCAGCAGCTTAGAGAGATTAAGCACTGAAGCTTTCTTT	CASSLERLSTEAFF
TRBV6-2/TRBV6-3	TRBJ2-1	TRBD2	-	TGTGCCAGCAGTTATAGCGGGAGGGTGGCCAGTGAGCAGTTCTTC	CASSYSGRVASEQFF
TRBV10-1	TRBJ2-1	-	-	TGCGCCAGCAGTGAGACCGGCTCCTACAATGAGCAGTTCTTC	CASSETGSYNEQFF
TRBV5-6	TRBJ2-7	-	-	TGTGCCAGCAGCTTGGGAGGGACCTACGAGCAGTACTTC	CASSLGGTYEQYF
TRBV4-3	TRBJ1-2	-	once	TGCGCCAGCAGCCAAACCGCCGAGGAGGGCTCCGGCTACACCTTC	CASSQTAEEGSGYTF
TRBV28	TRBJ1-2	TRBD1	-	TGTGCCAGCAGTTCCACTAAACGGGGACAGGGCGAAGGCTACACCTTC	CASSSTKRGQGEGYTF
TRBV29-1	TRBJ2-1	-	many	TGCACCTACCAGTGGGGTAGCGGTTACAATGAGCAGTTCTTC	CTYQWGSGYNEQFF
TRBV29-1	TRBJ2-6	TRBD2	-	TGCAGCGTTGAAGAAGCGGGGGCTGGAGCTGGGGCCAACGTCCTGACTTTC	CSVEEAGAGAGANVLTF
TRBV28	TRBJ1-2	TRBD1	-	TGTGCCATCCCCGGACAGGGGGCGCGTGGCTACACCTTC	CAIPGQGARGYTF
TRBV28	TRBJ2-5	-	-	TGTGCCAGCAGTTTCAACTTCCAAGAGACCCAGTACTTC	CASSFNFQETQYF
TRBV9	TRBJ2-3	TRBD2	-	TGTGCCAGCAGCGTAGACTTCGGGAGGTTCGCAGATACGCAGTATTTT	CASSVDFGRFADTQYF
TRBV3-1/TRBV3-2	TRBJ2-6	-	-	TGTGCCAGCAGCCGAGAGATAAGGAGGGGTTCTGGGGCCAACGTCCTGACTTTC	CASSREIRRGSGANVLTF
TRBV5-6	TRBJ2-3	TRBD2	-	TGTGCCAGCAGCGGAACGGGACTAGCGCAGACAGATACGCAGTATTTT	CASSGTGLAQTDTQYF
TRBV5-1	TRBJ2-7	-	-	TGCGCCAGCACCCTCGCAGGGTCCTCCTACGAGCAGTACTTC	CASTLAGSSYEQYF
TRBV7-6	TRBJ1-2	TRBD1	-	TGTGCCAGCAGCCTAGAGGACGGGACAGGGTTATATGGCTACACCTTC	CASSLEDGTGLYGYTF